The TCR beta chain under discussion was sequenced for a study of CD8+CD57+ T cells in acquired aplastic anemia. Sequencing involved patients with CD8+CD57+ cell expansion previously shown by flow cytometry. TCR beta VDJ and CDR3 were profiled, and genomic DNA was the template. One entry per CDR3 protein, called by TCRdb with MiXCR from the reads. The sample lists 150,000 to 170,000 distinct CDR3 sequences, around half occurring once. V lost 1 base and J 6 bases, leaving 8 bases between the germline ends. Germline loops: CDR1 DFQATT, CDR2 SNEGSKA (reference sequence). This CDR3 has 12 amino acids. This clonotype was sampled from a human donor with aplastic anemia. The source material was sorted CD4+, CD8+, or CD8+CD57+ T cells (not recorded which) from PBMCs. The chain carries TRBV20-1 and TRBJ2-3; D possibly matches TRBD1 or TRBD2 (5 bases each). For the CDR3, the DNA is TGCAGTGCTAGAGGAGGGGCGGATACGCAGTATTTT. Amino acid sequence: CSARGGADTQYF.